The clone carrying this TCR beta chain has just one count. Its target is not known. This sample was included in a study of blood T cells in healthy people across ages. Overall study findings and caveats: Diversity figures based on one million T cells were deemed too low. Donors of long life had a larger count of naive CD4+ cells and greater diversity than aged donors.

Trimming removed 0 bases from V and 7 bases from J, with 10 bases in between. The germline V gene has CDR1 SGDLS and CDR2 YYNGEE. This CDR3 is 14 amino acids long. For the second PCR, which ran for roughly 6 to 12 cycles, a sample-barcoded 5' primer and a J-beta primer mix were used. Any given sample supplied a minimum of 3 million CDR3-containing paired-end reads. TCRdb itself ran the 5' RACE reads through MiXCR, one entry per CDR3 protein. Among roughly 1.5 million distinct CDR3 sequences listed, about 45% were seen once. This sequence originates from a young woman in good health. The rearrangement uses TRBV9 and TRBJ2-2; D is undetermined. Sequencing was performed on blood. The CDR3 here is CASSVVSWGGELFF. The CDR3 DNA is TGTGCCAGCAGCGTAGTGTCCTGGGGCGGGGAGCTGTTTTTT.